This TCR beta chain came from a study of blood T cell repertoires in COVID-19. Data came from immunoSEQ multiplex PCR; TCRdb stores just in-frame clones and leaves some out. The sample lists 35,000 to 45,000 clones, roughly 84% occurring once. This CDR3 contains 16 residues. The material sequenced was peripheral blood. This receptor was identified in a human donor in a cohort sampled during active COVID-19. This chain joins TRBV21-1 and TRBJ2-7; the D call of TRBD1 is as the table states it, not checked on the DNA. TRBV21-1 is an annotated pseudogene. The DNA of the CDR3 is TGTGCCAGCAGCCTAAGTGGACAGTTGAGCTCCTACGAGCAGTACTTC. This translates into CASSLSGQLSSYEQYF.